Below, 12 T cell receptor beta chains from the same sample are listed, as sequenced in a study of T-cell reconstitution after alpha-beta-depleted transplantation in children. TCRbeta library preparation incorporated unique molecular identifiers. Each CDR3 protein gets one entry after TCRdb re-called the PCR reads with MiXCR. The sample has about a million distinct CDR3 sequences, 25% to 35% seen once. Sequences were derived from PBMCs, mostly from graft donor cells, sampled 360 days after TCRalphabeta/CD19-depleted stem cell transplant. These receptors came from a boy under two years old who had a stem cell transplant for SCID, so the T cells may come from the graft donor.

This clonotype was counted only a few times. The CDR3 reads CASSFGDKRDRATYEQYF. CDR3 DNA sequence: TGTGCCAGCAGCTTTGGGGATAAAAGGGACAGGGCAACCTACGAGCAGTACTTC. The chain is built from TRBV11-2 and TRBJ2-7, with 9 positions matching TRBD1. The CDR3 is 18 residues long. Germline CDR1 reads SGHAT; CDR2 reads FQNNGV. V shed 3 bases and J 2 bases; nucleotides not matched to a gene: 14.

The table lists this clonotype with a few counts. The chain carries TRBV5-6 and TRBJ1-2; no reliable D call. CDR3 size: 12 residues. Germline V CDR1 and CDR2: SGHDT, YYEEEE. V was cut by 0 bases and J by 13 bases, with 13 bases left in between. CDR3 loop: CASSLDLGLITF. The CDR3 DNA sequence: TGTGCCAGCAGCTTGGATTTAGGGCTCATCACCTTC.

The chain uses TRBV20-1 and TRBJ2-5; 10 bases align to TRBD1. CDR1 and CDR2 from the germline V gene are DFQATT and SNEGSKA (reference sequence). The CDR3 is made up of 14 amino acids. J was trimmed by 5 bases and V by 6 bases; bases with no gene match: 9. The CDR3 coding sequence is TGCAGTGCCGGAGACAGGGGGCGCGGGGAGACCCAGTACTTC. This gives the protein CSAGDRGRGETQYF.

V usage is TRBV5-6 and J usage is TRBJ2-7; either TRBD1 or TRBD2 may fit D (5 bases each). V lost 2 bases and J lost 6, with 15 bases in between. CDR1 is SGHDT, CDR2 YYEEEE, per germline. The CDR3 extends over 14 amino acids. CDR3 in amino acids: CASSFQGHGSEQYF. The DNA for the CDR3 is TGTGCCAGCAGCTTTCAGGGCCATGGGAGCGAGCAGTACTTC.

V gene TRBV12-3 or TRBV12-4 combines with J gene TRBJ2-7; 7 bases agree with TRBD2. V lost 4 bases, J lost 2 bases, and 5 bases stayed unmatched. The CDR3 length is 14 residues. CDR3 sequence: CASSWDAGAYEQYF. In DNA, the CDR3 is TGTGCCAGCAGTTGGGACGCGGGGGCCTACGAGCAGTACTTC.

This clonotype has only a few counts. The chain joins TRBV12-3 or TRBV12-4 to TRBJ1-3; TRBD1 might be the D (5 bases). The V end was cut by 5 bases, the J end by 3 bases, with 11 bases between. CDR3 size: 14 residues. CDR3 bases: TGTGCCAGCAGTGAGTCAGGGTTTGGAAACACCATATATTTT. This translates into CASSESGFGNTIYF.

Many counts were recorded for this clonotype. The chain carries TRBV29-1 and TRBJ2-5, with D unresolved. The length of the CDR3 is 10 residues. V lost 4 bases and J 5 bases, leaving 5 bases between the germline ends. CDR1 and CDR2 (germline): SQVTM, ANQGSEA. CDR3 DNA sequence: TGCAGCGTTGTGTTGGAGACCCAGTACTTC. It encodes CSVVLETQYF.

A few counts support this clonotype. The CDR3 DNA is TGCGCCAGCAGCTTGGATTACCCTGGACTAGCCTATGAGCAGTTCTTC. It yields the protein CASSLDYPGLAYEQFF. V gene TRBV5-1 combines with J gene TRBJ2-1, with 8 bases identical to TRBD2. Germline values: CDR1 SGHRS, CDR2 YFSETQ. The length of the CDR3 is 16 residues. J lost 8 bases, V lost 0 bases, and 10 bases had no gene match.

V and J are TRBV3-1 and TRBJ2-1; D tentatively reads TRBD1 or TRBD2 (5 bases each). Germline V gene sequence: CDR1 LGHDT, CDR2 YNNKEL (reference sequence). The CDR3 is made up of 17 amino acids. V shed 2 bases and J shed 1 base, with 15 bases lying between them. The CDR3 protein is CASSQFMGPVSYNEQFF. The CDR3 DNA sequence: TGTGCCAGCAGCCAATTTATGGGACCCGTGTCCTACAATGAGCAGTTCTTC.

The DNA for the CDR3 is TGTGCCAGCAGCCAAGTTTTAGGGACAGGGGATCGGCGGGGTACTCGTGAGCAGTTCTTC. Translated, it gives CASSQVLGTGDRRGTREQFF. This chain uses TRBV14 with TRBJ2-1; 10 bases align to TRBD1. Per the germline V gene, CDR1 is SGHDN and CDR2 is FVKESK. Germline trimming cut 1 base from V and 9 bases from J; bases unmatched to any gene: 21. This CDR3 comprises 20 residues.

This clonotype was detected only a few times. This rearrangement joins TRBV5-1 to TRBJ2-3; 10 nucleotides agree with TRBD2. This CDR3 is built from 16 residues. From germline, CDR1 is SGHRS and CDR2 YFSETQ. V shed 5 bases, J shed 2 bases, and the junction held 8 bases outside the gene matches. CDR3: CASRTFSGGFTDTQYF. Written as DNA, the CDR3 is TGCGCCAGCAGAACATTTAGCGGGGGGTTCACAGATACGCAGTATTTT.

CDR3 residues: CASSSGQGYYYEQYF. Here the CDR3 DNA reads TGTGCCAGCAGCTCTGGACAGGGATATTACTACGAGCAGTACTTC. V and J are TRBV7-2 and TRBJ2-7; 8 nucleotides align to TRBD1. Germline V lookup: CDR1 SGHTA, CDR2 FQGNSA. CDR3 length: 15 amino acids. With V trimmed by 4 bases and J by 3 bases, 8 bases remained unmatched.